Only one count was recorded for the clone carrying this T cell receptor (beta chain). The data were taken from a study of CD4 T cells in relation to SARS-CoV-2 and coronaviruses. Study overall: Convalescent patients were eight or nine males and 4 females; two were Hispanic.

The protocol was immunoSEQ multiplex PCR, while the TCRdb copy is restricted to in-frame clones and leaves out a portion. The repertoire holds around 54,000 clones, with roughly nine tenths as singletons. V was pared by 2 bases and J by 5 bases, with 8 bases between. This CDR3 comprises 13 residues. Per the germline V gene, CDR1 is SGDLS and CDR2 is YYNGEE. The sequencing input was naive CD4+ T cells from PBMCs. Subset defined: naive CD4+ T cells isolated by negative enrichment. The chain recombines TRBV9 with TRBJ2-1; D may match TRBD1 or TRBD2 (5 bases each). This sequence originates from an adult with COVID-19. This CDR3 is CASSVGRNNEQFF. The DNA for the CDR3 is TGTGCCAGCAGCGTGGGACGGAACAATGAGCAGTTCTTC. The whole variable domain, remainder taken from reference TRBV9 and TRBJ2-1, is DSGVTQTPKHLITATGQRVTLRCSPRSGDLSVYWYQQSLDQGLQFLIQYYNGEERAKGNILERFSAQQFPDLHSELNLSSLELGDSALYFCASSVGRNNEQFFGPGTRLTVL.